This TCR beta chain comes out of a study of OX40 agonist ivuxolimab in advanced cancers. Broadly, across the study: Ivuxolimab was an agonistic, fully human IgG2 monoclonal antibody directed against OX40 (CD134), a costimulatory receptor. Intravenous ivuxolimab was administered to patients every 2 weeks at six dose levels: 0.01, 0.1, 0.3, 1.5, 3 and 10 mg/kg. Of the approximately 50 dose-escalation patients, hepatocellular carcinoma was present in 19, melanoma in approximately 15, renal cell carcinoma in 9 and head and neck cancer in 9. A male proportion of roughly 85% and a mean age of approximately 55 years, ranging from about 20 to 85, were recorded for the dose-escalation cohort. Patients were allowed to have had prior anti-PD-1, anti-PD-L1 or anti-CTLA-4 therapy, and less than 45% of the dose-escalation patients had previously received checkpoint inhibitors. Partial responses were achieved by three dose-escalation patients, of whom one had hepatocellular carcinoma and two had cutaneous melanoma. Peripheral TCRbeta sequencing aimed to test whether ivuxolimab altered TCR sequence diversity and caused clonal T-cell expansion. The paper reports the monotherapy dose-escalation portion (N of about 54 patients) of the phase I ivuxolimab trial. The paper's findings and limits, for the study overall: Low levels of normalized T-cell clonal expansion were also seen in some patients who did not respond. At doses of 0.1 to 3.0 mg/kg, clonal expansion of both CD4+ and CD8+ blood T cells was observed from baseline to week 6. After ivuxolimab, CD8+ T cells had more expanded clones than CD4+ T cells on average. Which antigens the clonally expanded peripheral T cells were specific for was not determined. Partial responders in the 0.1-3.0 mg/kg groups had among the lowest normalized peripheral clonal expansion, especially among CD8+ T cells.

This clone was picked up one time. Its antigen remains undetermined. Base qualities are missing; no much larger clone stands one base away. Genomic DNA was isolated from the sorted cells so that the TCRbeta CDR3 region could be sequenced. The immunoSEQ Assay was used to sequence the TCRbeta CDR3 regions. Not all clones reach the TCRdb copy of this immuneACCESS table, which keeps in-frame sequences only. Checked studies attribute under half of the gap to unresolved V genes and leave the rest unexplained. The sample includes 35,000 or so clones, with about 84% observed a single time. The ten largest account for about a sixth of the sample. The CDR3 has 10 amino acids, counting the end cysteine and phenylalanine. Only the CDR3 region is kept as DNA, spanning 30 bases read in frame from base 1. Based on the germline V gene, the CDR1 and CDR2 sequences are SGHRS and YFSETQ. V is clipped by 8 bases and J by 13 bases, and the sequence between their germline boundaries is 16 bases long.

Patients with a history of autoimmune disease or receiving systemic immunosuppression were excluded from the trial. Peripheral blood for TCR sequencing was collected from all dose cohorts at baseline, on cycle 4 day 1, and on cycle 7 day 1. The samples were taken from a phase I, first-in-human, multicenter, open-label dose-escalation trial of ivuxolimab. Adults with locally advanced or metastatic head and neck squamous cell, hepatocellular, melanoma or renal cell carcinoma were enrolled in the trial. Before TCR sequencing, CD4+ and CD8+ T cells were separately sorted from peripheral blood. The V and J segments used are TRBV5-1 and TRBJ2-7, with no confidently assigned D gene. Sequenced material: CD4+ or CD8+ T cells sorted from blood, taken in a trial of the OX40 agonist ivuxolimab. The sequence derives from an adult with an advanced solid tumor such as melanoma, head and neck, liver or kidney cancer. The CDR3 reads CASPRTPLYF. The sequenced DNA is TGCGCCAGTCCCAGAACGCCGCTCTACTTC.